A selection of T cell receptor beta chains follows, all from one sample in a study of shared clonotypes between healthy human individuals. The data were produced by immunoSEQ multiplex PCR, yet TCRdb's version contains in-frame clones alone and is incomplete. The repertoire holds some 2,500,000 clones, with around 90% as singletons. The sample comprised naive CD4+ T cells from PBMCs. Every receptor here comes from a man aged 18 to 29 in good health. Some clones in this sample may be carry-over from other donors' samples. Both conserved end residues are part of each CDR3. The order of the fields is V gene, CDR3 length, clone size, J gene, D gene, CDR3 DNA, CDR3 protein. The D gene is left open where the match is weak. Clone size is stated in some rows and not others, as once, few, many or a class when expanded.

v_gene: TRBV5-6; len: 15; abundance: .; j_gene: TRBJ1-2; d_gene: .; CDR3nt: TGTGCCAGCAGTTATGCGGGACGCCGTAACTATGGCTACACCTTC; CDR3aa: CASSYAGRRNYGYTF
v_gene: TRBV25-1; len: 15; abundance: .; j_gene: TRBJ2-7; d_gene: .; CDR3nt: TGTGCCAGCAGTGAATTAACCGGGGGCGGGTACGAGCAGTACTTC; CDR3aa: CASSELTGGGYEQYF
v_gene: TRBV28; len: 16; abundance: .; j_gene: TRBJ1-4; d_gene: TRBD1; CDR3nt: TGTGCCAGCAGCCGCGGGACAGGGGGCGTCGATGAAAAACTGTTTTTT; CDR3aa: CASSRGTGGVDEKLFF
v_gene: TRBV5-1; len: 16; abundance: .; j_gene: TRBJ2-5; d_gene: TRBD2; CDR3nt: TGCGCCAGCAGCTTCGGACTAGCGGAGCTAATGGAGACCCAGTACTTC; CDR3aa: CASSFGLAELMETQYF
v_gene: TRBV25-1; len: 12; abundance: .; j_gene: TRBJ2-5; d_gene: .; CDR3nt: TGTGCCAGCAGTGTGGGGCAAGAGACCCAGTACTTC; CDR3aa: CASSVGQETQYF
v_gene: TRBV4-1; len: 18; abundance: .; j_gene: TRBJ2-1; d_gene: TRBD2; CDR3nt: TGCGCCAGCAGCCAAGATAGTGAGCGGGAGGGGCCTTCGTATGAGCAGTTCTTC; CDR3aa: CASSQDSEREGPSYEQFF
v_gene: TRBV5-1; len: 15; abundance: .; j_gene: TRBJ2-1; d_gene: TRBD2; CDR3nt: TGCGCCAGCAGCTTGGTCCTAGCGGGGGACAATGAGCAGTTCTTC; CDR3aa: CASSLVLAGDNEQFF
v_gene: TRBV20-1; len: 11; abundance: .; j_gene: TRBJ2-1; d_gene: .; CDR3nt: TGCAGTGCTAGATCGACTCCTTATCAGTTCTTC; CDR3aa: CSARSTPYQFF
v_gene: TRBV27; len: 13; abundance: .; j_gene: TRBJ1-5; d_gene: TRBD1; CDR3nt: TGTGCCAGCAGTGGACAGGGGTACCAGCCCCAGCATTTT; CDR3aa: CASSGQGYQPQHF
v_gene: TRBV5-1; len: 14; abundance: .; j_gene: TRBJ2-1; d_gene: .; CDR3nt: TGCGCCAGCAGCTTGTTTTCCGGCTACAATGAGCAGTTCTTC; CDR3aa: CASSLFSGYNEQFF
v_gene: TRBV14; len: 14; abundance: .; j_gene: TRBJ2-5; d_gene: .; CDR3nt: TGTGCCAGCAGCCAAGGATGGGTACGAGAGACCCAGTACTTC; CDR3aa: CASSQGWVRETQYF
v_gene: TRBV28; len: 14; abundance: .; j_gene: TRBJ1-1; d_gene: .; CDR3nt: TGTGCCAGCAGTTCCCCCGGGGCCGTCAATGAAGCTTTCTTT; CDR3aa: CASSSPGAVNEAFF
v_gene: TRBV11-2; len: 15; abundance: .; j_gene: TRBJ2-1; d_gene: .; CDR3nt: TGTGCCAGCAGCCCTCTTCGAGGGGGGTACAATGAGCAGTTCTTC; CDR3aa: CASSPLRGGYNEQFF
v_gene: TRBV7-2; len: 14; abundance: .; j_gene: TRBJ1-2; d_gene: .; CDR3nt: TGTGCCAGCAGCTTAAGTCACGGCGAATATGGCTACACCTTC; CDR3aa: CASSLSHGEYGYTF
v_gene: TRBV10-1; len: 18; abundance: .; j_gene: TRBJ2-3; d_gene: TRBD2; CDR3nt: TGCGCCAGCAGCCTCGACCCCATTAGCGGGAGTGGAACAGATACGCAGTATTTT; CDR3aa: CASSLDPISGSGTDTQYF
v_gene: TRBV18; len: 14; abundance: once; j_gene: TRBJ2-7; d_gene: .; CDR3nt: TGTGCCAGCTCACCACCGTCAGTAATCTACGAGCAGTACTTC; CDR3aa: CASSPPSVIYEQYF
v_gene: TRBV6-5; len: 15; abundance: .; j_gene: TRBJ2-3; d_gene: TRBD2; CDR3nt: TGTGCCAGCAGTACTATAGCGGGAGGAGTGGATACGCAGTATTTT; CDR3aa: CASSTIAGGVDTQYF
v_gene: TRBV7-8; len: 14; abundance: .; j_gene: TRBJ2-7; d_gene: .; CDR3nt: TGTGCCAGCAGCTTCGGACTAATTTTCCACGAGCAGTACTTC; CDR3aa: CASSFGLIFHEQYF
v_gene: TRBV6-5; len: 11; abundance: .; j_gene: TRBJ2-5; d_gene: .; CDR3nt: TGTGCCAGCAGTTACACGGGGACCCAGTACTTC; CDR3aa: CASSYTGTQYF
v_gene: TRBV7-3; len: 15; abundance: .; j_gene: TRBJ2-1; d_gene: TRBD2; CDR3nt: TGTGCCAGCAGTTTAACTAGCGGGAGGGCCGGTGAGCAGTTCTTC; CDR3aa: CASSLTSGRAGEQFF
v_gene: TRBV5-8; len: 16; abundance: .; j_gene: TRBJ1-1; d_gene: TRBD1; CDR3nt: TGTGCCAGCAGCCGCTTTAGTCAGGGGGCAAGAGGTGAAGCTTTCTTT; CDR3aa: CASSRFSQGARGEAFF
v_gene: TRBV25-1; len: 16; abundance: .; j_gene: TRBJ1-1; d_gene: TRBD1; CDR3nt: TGTGCCAGCAGTGAATTAAAGGGACAGGGGTCCACTGAAGCTTTCTTT; CDR3aa: CASSELKGQGSTEAFF
v_gene: TRBV9; len: 15; abundance: .; j_gene: TRBJ2-5; d_gene: .; CDR3nt: TGTGCCAGCAGCGTAGTCGGGACAATACAAGAGACCCAGTACTTC; CDR3aa: CASSVVGTIQETQYF
v_gene: TRBV19; len: 12; abundance: .; j_gene: TRBJ1-1; d_gene: .; CDR3nt: TGTGCCAGTAGTACCCGACAGTTTTCGGCTTTCTTT; CDR3aa: CASSTRQFSAFF
v_gene: TRBV5-4; len: 14; abundance: .; j_gene: TRBJ2-3; d_gene: .; CDR3nt: TGTGCCAGCAGCTTGAGGAGCAGCACAGATACGCAGTATTTT; CDR3aa: CASSLRSSTDTQYF
v_gene: TRBV4-1; len: 18; abundance: .; j_gene: TRBJ2-7; d_gene: TRBD2; CDR3nt: TGCGCCAGCAGCCAACGTTTGCCGGGGACTAGCGGGAGCTACGAGCAGTACTTC; CDR3aa: CASSQRLPGTSGSYEQYF
v_gene: TRBV29-1; len: 13; abundance: .; j_gene: TRBJ2-5; d_gene: .; CDR3nt: TGCAGCGTTCCGGGACAAGGCCAAGAGACCCAGTACTTC; CDR3aa: CSVPGQGQETQYF
v_gene: TRBV4-1; len: 14; abundance: .; j_gene: TRBJ2-7; d_gene: .; CDR3nt: TGCGCCAGCAGCCAAGTAAGTGGTTACTACGAGCAGTACTTC; CDR3aa: CASSQVSGYYEQYF
v_gene: TRBV5-1; len: 15; abundance: .; j_gene: TRBJ2-7; d_gene: TRBD1; CDR3nt: TGCGCCAGCAGCTTGGCGACAGGGGGGGAGGACGAGCAGTACTTC; CDR3aa: CASSLATGGEDEQYF
v_gene: TRBV19; len: 15; abundance: .; j_gene: TRBJ2-3; d_gene: TRBD2; CDR3nt: TGTGCCAGTAAGACTAGCGTGACTAGCACAGATACGCAGTATTTT; CDR3aa: CASKTSVTSTDTQYF
v_gene: TRBV27; len: 15; abundance: few; j_gene: TRBJ1-1; d_gene: .; CDR3nt: TGTGCCAGCACCCTAGTCGAGACAGGGAACACTGAAGCTTTCTTT; CDR3aa: CASTLVETGNTEAFF